This T cell receptor beta chain was identified during a study of blood T cell repertoires in COVID-19. The overall study: The study drew acute and convalescent COVID-19 samples from the United States, Italy and Spain.

Self-reported history from a screening survey and questionnaire set each donor's cohort. The protocol was immunoSEQ multiplex PCR, while the TCRdb copy is restricted to in-frame clones and leaves out a portion. The sample yields some 180,000 clones, 84% seen once. The CDR3 runs to 11 residues. The V end lost 6 bases, the J end lost 4 bases, and 6 bases lay between the germline ends. The V gene's germline CDR1 is LNHDA and CDR2 SQIVND (reference sequence). Sequenced material: PBMCs or T cells enriched from blood (not recorded which). The clonotype comes from a young woman who had been exposed to COVID-19. The rearrangement links TRBV19 to TRBJ2-5, with D perhaps matching TRBD1 (6 bases). The CDR3 spells CASRGAETQYF. In DNA form, the CDR3 reads TGTGCCAGTAGGGGGGCAGAGACCCAGTACTTC.